These 17 T cell receptor beta chains share one sample of origin, sequenced in a study of cytomegalovirus exposure and HLA in healthy donors. PCR amplification relied on 60 Vbeta primers (plus 13 Jbeta primers). Sequencing was performed with immunoSEQ multiplex PCR; in TCRdb, only in-frame clones are kept and a portion is missing. There are some 150,000 clones in the sample; under 80% occur only once, and 3% to 3.5% lies in the top ten. Sequencing was performed on PBMCs. The receptors derive from a female donor in good health and CMV-seronegative.

V is TRBV7-8 and J is TRBJ1-5; D not resolved. The V gene lost 4 bases and the J gene lost 2 bases, with 18 bases spanning the gap. This CDR3 has 17 residues. Germline CDR1 is SGHVS and CDR2 is FQNEAQ. The CDR3 spells CASSYTPEATGNQPQHF. The CDR3 nucleotides read TGTGCCAGCAGCTACACCCCGGAGGCTACGGGCAATCAGCCCCAGCATTTT.

CDR3 DNA: TGTGCCAGCAGCCCGGACAGGACTAATGAAAAACTGTTTTTT. Its protein is CASSPDRTNEKLFF. V gene TRBV5-4 combines with J gene TRBJ1-4; 7 bases agree with TRBD1. J gave up 2 bases and V 4 bases, and 2 bases lay outside the gene matches. CDR1 and CDR2 (germline): SGHNT, YYREEE (reference sequence). This CDR3 spans 14 amino acids.

Notes on this clone: Additional DNA sequences in this sample encode the identical CDR3. V is TRBV19 and J is TRBJ2-3; TRBD1 matches 10 bases. This CDR3 is 15 amino acids long. Trimming cost V 5 bases and J 5 bases; bases outside gene matches: 7. The germline gives CDR1 LNHDA, CDR2 SQIVND (reference sequence). The CDR3 region has the DNA TGTGCCAGTAGTTTCTGGACAGGGGGGGGAGATACGCAGTATTTT. It encodes CASSFWTGGGDTQYF.

This chain joins TRBV4-1 and TRBJ1-1; the match to TRBD1 covers 7 bases. V lost 2 bases to trimming and J lost 6 bases; unmatched junction nucleotides: 9. Germline assignment: CDR1 MGHRA and CDR2 YSYEKL. This CDR3 spans 15 amino acids. The CDR3 DNA reads TGCGCCAGCAGCCAACTCCAGGGGGTTAAGGCTGAAGCTTTCTTT. Translating gives CASSQLQGVKAEAFF.

This chain links TRBV27 with TRBJ1-3; D not certain. Germline V gene lookup returns CDR1 MNHEY and CDR2 SMNVEV (reference sequence). The V gene lost 6 bases and the J gene lost 3 bases, with 12 bases spanning the gap. This CDR3 is built from 14 residues. The CDR3 DNA reads TGTGCCAGCAGACCGGAGCTTTTTGGAAACACCATATATTTT. Translated: CASRPELFGNTIYF.

The V call is TRBV5-5, the J call TRBJ2-1; possible D gene TRBD1, 6 bases. Germline assignment: CDR1 SGHKS and CDR2 YYEKEE (reference sequence). The V gene lost 4 bases and the J gene lost 2 bases, with 13 bases spanning the gap. The CDR3 sequence is 15 residues long. The CDR3 region is CASSRDRFTYNEQFF. For the CDR3, the DNA is TGTGCCAGCAGCCGAGACAGGTTCACCTACAATGAGCAGTTCTTC.

This clone was picked up one time. The chain uses TRBV6-6 and TRBJ2-3, with a tentative D call TRBD1 (6 bases). Germline CDR1 and CDR2: MNHNY and SVGAGI (reference sequence). V lost 7 bases and J 7 bases, leaving 18 bases between the germline ends. This CDR3 contains 14 residues. CDR3 sequence: CASTVVGALNTQYF. CDR3 bases: TGTGCCAGCACCGTAGTGGGGGCGTTAAATACGCAGTATTTT.

This rearrangement joins TRBV6-5 to TRBJ2-5; 10 bases map to TRBD1. V dropped 6 bases and J dropped 4; count of bases not matched to a gene: 8. The CDR3 contains 15 residues. Germline loops: CDR1 MNHEY, CDR2 SVGAGI. The CDR3 DNA is TGTGCCAGCAGCCCGGACAGGGGGGAAGGAGAGACCCAGTACTTC. Its protein is CASSPDRGEGETQYF.

Only one count was recorded for this clone. The CDR3 DNA reads TGCGCCAGGGGCGACGGGGGTCCAAGCTCCTACAATGAGCAGTTCTTC. This gives the protein CARGDGGPSSYNEQFF. The chain couples TRBV5-1 to TRBJ2-1, with a possible D match to TRBD2 (6 bases). Trimming cost V 8 bases and J 0 bases, with 18 bases left between them. Germline V lookup: CDR1 SGHRS, CDR2 YFSETQ. The CDR3 spans 16 residues.

In this sample, this clone turned up once. CDR3 sequence: CASSVAPPYNEQFF. CDR3 in DNA: TGTGCCAGCAGCGTAGCTCCCCCGTACAATGAGCAGTTCTTC. The V and J genes are TRBV9 and TRBJ2-1; no clear D. V shed 0 bases and J shed 4 bases, with 8 bases lying between them. Germline loops: CDR1 SGDLS, CDR2 YYNGEE. The CDR3 length is 14 residues. The complete variable domain, with remaining parts taken from reference TRBV9 and TRBJ2-1, reads DSGVTQTPKHLITATGQRVTLRCSPRSGDLSVYWYQQSLDQGLQFLIQYYNGEERAKGNILERFSAQQFPDLHSELNLSSLELGDSALYFCASSVAPPYNEQFFGPGTRLTVL.

The chain couples TRBV7-2 to TRBJ1-2, with 7 nucleotides matching TRBD1. V shed 5 bases and J 6 bases; nucleotides not matched to a gene: 3. CDR1 and CDR2 from the germline V gene are SGHTA and FQGNSA. There are 12 residues in the CDR3. The CDR3 DNA follows: TGTGCCAGCAGCCTACAGGGGAATGGCTACACCTTC. The encoded protein is CASSLQGNGYTF.

The chain couples TRBV14 to TRBJ1-6, with 7 bases that match TRBD1. V lost 3 bases to trimming and J lost 10 bases; unmatched junction nucleotides: 3. CDR3 length: 13 residues. In germline, CDR1 is SGHDN, CDR2 FVKESK. The CDR3 nucleotides are TGTGCCAGCAGCCAGACAGGGCTCTCACCCCTCCACTTT. Translated, it gives CASSQTGLSPLHF.

The CDR3 bases are TGTGCCAGCAGCCCCCGGACTAGCGCGTCCTACAATGAGCAGTTCTTC. It encodes CASSPRTSASYNEQFF. V usage is TRBV7-6 and J usage is TRBJ2-1; 9 bases line up with TRBD2. Per germline, CDR1 SGHVS and CDR2 FNYEAQ. V was pared by 5 bases and J by 1 base, with 6 bases of the junction left unmatched. CDR3 length: 16 residues.

The chain uses TRBV10-3 and TRBJ2-7; weak D call: TRBD1 (6 bases). The CDR3 has 13 amino acids. Germline assignment: CDR1 ENHRY and CDR2 SYGVKD. Trimming pared 3 bases from V and 3 bases from J, leaving 9 bases between. CDR3 amino acids: CAISEYRDYEQYF. The DNA of the CDR3 is TGTGCCATCAGTGAATACAGGGACTACGAGCAGTACTTC.

The J gene is TRBJ2-2, the V gene TRBV28, with 7 bases that match TRBD1. Looked up from germline, CDR1 is MDHEN and CDR2 is SYDVKM. The CDR3 sequence is 12 residues long. Trimming removed 7 bases from V and 7 bases from J; junction bases left unmatched: 3. CDR3 protein: CASKRGRGELFF. The CDR3 bases are TGTGCCAGCAAGAGGGGGCGCGGGGAGCTGTTTTTT.

The CDR3 loop reads CASSLDEMDGYTF. CDR3 DNA sequence: TGTGCCAGCAGCTTAGATGAGATGGATGGCTACACCTTC. The rearrangement links TRBV7-3 to TRBJ1-2; no reliable D call. Germline loops: CDR1 SGHTA, CDR2 FQGTGA. V gave up 2 bases and J gave up 6 bases, with 10 bases separating them. There are 13 residues in the CDR3.

This chain connects TRBV6-7 to TRBJ1-5; 7 bases are a match to TRBD1. TRBV6-7 is an ORF, and what it does is uncertain. There are 16 residues in the CDR3. V gave up 1 base and J gave up 3 bases; unmatched junction bases: 6. The CDR3, as DNA: TGTGCCAGCAGTTACTACGGACAGGAGCTCAATCAGCCCCAGCATTTT. Protein: CASSYYGQELNQPQHF.